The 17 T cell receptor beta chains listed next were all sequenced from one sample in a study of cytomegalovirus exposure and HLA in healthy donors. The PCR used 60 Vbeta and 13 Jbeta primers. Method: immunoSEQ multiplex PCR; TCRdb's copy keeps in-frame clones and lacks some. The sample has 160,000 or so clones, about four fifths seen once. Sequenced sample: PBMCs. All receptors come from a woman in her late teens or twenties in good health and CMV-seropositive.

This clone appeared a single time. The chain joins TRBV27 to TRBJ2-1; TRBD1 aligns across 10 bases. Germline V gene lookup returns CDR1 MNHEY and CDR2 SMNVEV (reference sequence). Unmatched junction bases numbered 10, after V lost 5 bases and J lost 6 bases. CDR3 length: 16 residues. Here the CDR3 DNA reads TGTGCCAGCAGTCAGGACAGGGGGGGTCCCTTCAATGAGCAGTTCTTC. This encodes CASSQDRGGPFNEQFF.

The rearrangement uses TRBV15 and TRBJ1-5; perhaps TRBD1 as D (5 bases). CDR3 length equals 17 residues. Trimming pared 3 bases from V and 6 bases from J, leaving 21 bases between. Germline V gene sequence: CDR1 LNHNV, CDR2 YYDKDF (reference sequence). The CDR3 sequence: CATSRVSGLLSGQPQHF. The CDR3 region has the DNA TGTGCCACCAGCAGGGTATCGGGACTCCTCTCCGGTCAGCCCCAGCATTTT.

CDR3 in amino acids: CASSSPDPSQGYEQYF. The CDR3, as DNA: TGTGCCAGCAGTTCTCCTGACCCATCTCAGGGCTACGAGCAGTACTTC. The V and J genes are TRBV28 and TRBJ2-7; maybe TRBD1 (5 bases). V was shortened by 4 bases and J by 3 bases, with 19 bases between the two germline ends. Germline V gene data show CDR1 as MDHEN and CDR2 as SYDVKM. The CDR3 has 16 amino acids.

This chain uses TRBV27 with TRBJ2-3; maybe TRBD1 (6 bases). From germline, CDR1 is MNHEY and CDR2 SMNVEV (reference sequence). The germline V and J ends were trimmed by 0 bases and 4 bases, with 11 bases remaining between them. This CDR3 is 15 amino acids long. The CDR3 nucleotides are TGTGCCAGCAGTTTATCGTACAGGGCGGCAGATACGCAGTATTTT. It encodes CASSLSYRAADTQYF.

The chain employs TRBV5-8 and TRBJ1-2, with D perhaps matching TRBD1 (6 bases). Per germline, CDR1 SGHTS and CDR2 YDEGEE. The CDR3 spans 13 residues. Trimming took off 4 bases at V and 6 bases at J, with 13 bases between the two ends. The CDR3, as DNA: TGTGCCAGCAGCATCGATCAGGGGAATGGCTACACCTTC. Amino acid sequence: CASSIDQGNGYTF.

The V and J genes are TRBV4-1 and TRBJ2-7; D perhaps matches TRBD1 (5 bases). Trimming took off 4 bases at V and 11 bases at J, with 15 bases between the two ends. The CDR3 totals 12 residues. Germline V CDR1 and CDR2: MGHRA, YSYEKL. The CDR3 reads CASSPEGVAKYF. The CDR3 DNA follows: TGCGCCAGCAGCCCCGAAGGGGTGGCAAAGTACTTC.

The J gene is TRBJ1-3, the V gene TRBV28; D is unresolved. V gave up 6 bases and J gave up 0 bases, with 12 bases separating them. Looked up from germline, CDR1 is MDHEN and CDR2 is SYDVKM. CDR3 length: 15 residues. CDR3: CASRSPGISGNTIYF. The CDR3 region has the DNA TGTGCCAGCAGGTCCCCGGGGATCTCTGGAAACACCATATATTTT.

CDR3 coding DNA: TGTGCCAGCAGCTTAGTCCGCGGAACCTACGAGCAGTACTTC. Its protein is CASSLVRGTYEQYF. This chain joins TRBV7-2 and TRBJ2-7; D is unclear. Trimming left V 1 base short and J 2 bases short, with 9 bases between. Germline V CDR1 and CDR2: SGHTA, FQGNSA. The length of the CDR3 is 14 residues.

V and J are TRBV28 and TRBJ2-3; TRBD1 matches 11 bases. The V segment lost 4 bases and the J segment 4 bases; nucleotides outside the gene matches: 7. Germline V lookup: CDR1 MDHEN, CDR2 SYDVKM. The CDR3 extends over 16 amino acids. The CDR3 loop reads CASSSPGTGGPDTQYF. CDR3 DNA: TGTGCCAGCAGTTCCCCCGGGACAGGGGGACCAGATACGCAGTATTTT.

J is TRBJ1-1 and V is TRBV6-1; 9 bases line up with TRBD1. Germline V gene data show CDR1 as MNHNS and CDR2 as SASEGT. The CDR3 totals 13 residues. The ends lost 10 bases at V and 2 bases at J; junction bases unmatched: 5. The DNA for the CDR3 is TGTGCCATTACGGGACAGGGTAACACTGAAGCTTTCTTT. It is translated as CAITGQGNTEAFF.

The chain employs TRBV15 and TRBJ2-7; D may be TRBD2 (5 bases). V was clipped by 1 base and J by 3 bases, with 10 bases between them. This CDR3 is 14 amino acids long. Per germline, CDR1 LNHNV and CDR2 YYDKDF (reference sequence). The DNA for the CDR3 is TGTGCCACCAGCAGAGGGGGAGAAAACTACGAGCAGTACTTC. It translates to CATSRGGENYEQYF.

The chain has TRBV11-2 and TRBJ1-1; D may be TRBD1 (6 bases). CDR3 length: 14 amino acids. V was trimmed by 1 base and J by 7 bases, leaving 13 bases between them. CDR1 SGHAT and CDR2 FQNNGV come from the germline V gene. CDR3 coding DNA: TGTGCCAGCAGCTTAGTCCGGGACACATATGAAGCTTTCTTT. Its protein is CASSLVRDTYEAFF.

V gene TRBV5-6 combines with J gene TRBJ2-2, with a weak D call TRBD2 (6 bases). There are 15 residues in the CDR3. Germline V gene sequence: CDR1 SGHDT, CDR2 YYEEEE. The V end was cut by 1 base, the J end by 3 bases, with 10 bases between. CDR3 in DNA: TGTGCCAGCAGCTTGCAACTAGCTGACACCGGGGAGCTGTTTTTT. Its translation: CASSLQLADTGELFF.

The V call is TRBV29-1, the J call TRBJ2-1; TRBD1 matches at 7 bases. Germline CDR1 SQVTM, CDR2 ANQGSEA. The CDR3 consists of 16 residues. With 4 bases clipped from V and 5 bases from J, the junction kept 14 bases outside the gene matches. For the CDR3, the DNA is TGCAGCGTTGGGGAACTGACAGGGAAGCCTGACAATGAGCAGTTCTTC. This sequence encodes CSVGELTGKPDNEQFF.

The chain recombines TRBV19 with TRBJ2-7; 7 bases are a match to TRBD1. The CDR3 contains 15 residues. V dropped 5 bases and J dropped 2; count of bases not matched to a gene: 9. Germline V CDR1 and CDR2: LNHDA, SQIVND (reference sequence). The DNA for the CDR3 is TGTGCCAGTAGTGCAGGACAGGCAGGGACCTACGAGCAGTACTTC. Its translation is CASSAGQAGTYEQYF.

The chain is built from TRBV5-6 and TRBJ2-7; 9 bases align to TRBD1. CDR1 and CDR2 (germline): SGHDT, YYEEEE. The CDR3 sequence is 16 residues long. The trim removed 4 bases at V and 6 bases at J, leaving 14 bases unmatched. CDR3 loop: CASSPPDNRGRGEQYF. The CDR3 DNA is TGTGCCAGCAGCCCCCCGGATAACAGGGGGCGAGGCGAGCAGTACTTC.

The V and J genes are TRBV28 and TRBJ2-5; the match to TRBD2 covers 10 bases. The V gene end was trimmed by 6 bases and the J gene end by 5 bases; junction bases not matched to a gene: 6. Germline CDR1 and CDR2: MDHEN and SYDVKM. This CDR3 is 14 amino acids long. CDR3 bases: TGTGCCAGCAGAACTAGCGGGGATAGGGAGACCCAGTACTTC. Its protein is CASRTSGDRETQYF.